This T cell receptor beta chain appears in the sequencing data of a study of a mutant IDH1 vaccine in newly diagnosed glioma. The sample holds one count of this clone. Its cognate antigen is unknown. The protocol was immunoSEQ multiplex PCR, while the TCRdb copy is restricted to in-frame clones and leaves out a portion. The sample has roughly 86,000 clones; 85% to 90% are singletons. CDR1 and CDR2 (germline): ENHRY, SYGVKD. The CDR3 runs 16 residues. Trimming shortened V by 0 bases and J by 0 bases, and 12 bases separated the two germline ends. Indicated time point: week 47, end of study. Vaccine doses each comprised 300 ug of mutant IDH1 20-mer peptide, with topical imiquimod.

The sample was PBMCs, taken from a glioma patient whose treatment included an IDH1 peptide vaccine. This receptor was taken from a woman in her forties or fifties with glioma. This sequence joins TRBV10-3 and TRBJ2-7; D call uncertain. For the CDR3, the DNA is TGTGCCATCAGTGAGTCAAAGGGCCTGAGCTCCTACGAGCAGTACTTC. Residues: CAISESKGLSSYEQYF.